The clone carrying this T cell receptor beta chain appeared many times. These data belong to a study of T cells in Graves' hyperthyroidism and ophthalmopathy. Looking at the study overall: Once the initial diagnosis was made, peripheral blood was obtained before any treatment.

RNA transcripts yielded amplified TCR beta CDR3 regions. The TCR CDR3 first-round RT-PCR relied on the HTBI primer set. Using its own MiXCR run on the multiplex PCR reads, TCRdb lists one record per CDR3 protein. The sample holds 380,000 or so distinct CDR3 sequences, approximately 15% seen once. V shed 2 bases and J 5 bases; nucleotides not matched to a gene: 7. The CDR3 consists of 15 residues. CDR1 is SNHLY and CDR2 is FYNNEI in the germline V gene. The material sequenced was blood. The chain recombines TRBV2 with TRBJ2-5; 8 bases agree with TRBD1. The clonotype comes from a woman aged 30 to 39 with Graves' hyperthyroidism. The CDR3 loop reads CASSEFGQGGETQYF. The CDR3 DNA is TGTGCCAGCAGTGAATTCGGACAGGGAGGTGAGACCCAGTACTTC.